The text below deals with one T cell receptor beta chain. Its specificity is unknown. Germline V gives CDR1 LNHDA, CDR2 SQIVND (reference sequence). The CDR3 loop spans 16 amino acids. V lost 4 bases to trimming and J lost 1 base, with 15 bases between them. These data come from a study of T cells in Graves' hyperthyroidism and ophthalmopathy. About the research overall: Once the initial diagnosis was made, peripheral blood was obtained before any treatment.

Amplification of TCR beta CDR3 regions used RNA as the template. In the first-round RT-PCR of the TCR CDR3, the HTBI primer set was used. TCRdb re-called the multiplex PCR reads with MiXCR, one entry per CDR3 protein. This sample yields around 700,000 distinct CDR3 sequences, of which 15% to 20% are seen a single time; roughly 17% belongs to the top ten. Findings and limits, study-wide: In the blood, most expanded thyroid clonotypes above 0.001 appeared as well.

Diagnosis relied on clinical symptoms, serum thyroxine and TRAb, thyroid ultrasound and orbital computed tomography. Sampled blood dates from first hyperthyroidism diagnosis, and it precedes any ophthalmopathy symptoms. The TCR comes from a woman aged 50 to 65 with Graves' hyperthyroidism that later progressed to Graves' ophthalmopathy. Sequenced input: blood. The rearrangement joins TRBV19 to TRBJ2-3; D not certain. CDR3: CASSRQRRGGTDTQYF. Written as DNA, the CDR3 is TGTGCCAGTAGTAGGCAGCGTCGAGGTGGCACAGATACGCAGTATTTT.